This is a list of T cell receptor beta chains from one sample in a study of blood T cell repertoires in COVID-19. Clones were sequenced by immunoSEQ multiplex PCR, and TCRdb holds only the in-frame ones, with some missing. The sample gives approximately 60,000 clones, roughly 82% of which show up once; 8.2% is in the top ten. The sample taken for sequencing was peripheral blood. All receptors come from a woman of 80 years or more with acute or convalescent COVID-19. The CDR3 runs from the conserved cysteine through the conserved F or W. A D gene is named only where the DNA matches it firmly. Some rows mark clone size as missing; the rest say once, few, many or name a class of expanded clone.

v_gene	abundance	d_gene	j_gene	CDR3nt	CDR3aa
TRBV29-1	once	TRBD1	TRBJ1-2	TGCAGCGTTGAAGGGACAGGGTCTTCTGGCTACACCTTC	CSVEGTGSSGYTF
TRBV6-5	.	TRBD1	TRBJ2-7	TGTGCCAGCACTGGGACAGGCCTAGGCGAGCAGTACTTC	CASTGTGLGEQYF
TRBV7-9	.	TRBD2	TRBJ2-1	TGTGCCAGCAGCTTAGCGGCTAGCGGGAGGGCCAGGTATAATGAGCAGTTCTTC	CASSLAASGRARYNEQFF
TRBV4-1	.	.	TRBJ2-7	TGCGCCAGCAGCCAAGATGAGGGGGTTGCCTACGAGCAGTACTTC	CASSQDEGVAYEQYF
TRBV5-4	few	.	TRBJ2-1	TGTGCCCCTCCTTCCAATGAGCAGTTCTTC	CAPPSNEQFF
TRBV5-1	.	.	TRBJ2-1	TGCGCCAGCAGCTTAGGGGGACGGACCAATGAGCAGTTCTTC	CASSLGGRTNEQFF
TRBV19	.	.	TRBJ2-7	TGTGCCAGTAGTATAAGGCCAGGGACTGGGGACGAGCAGTACTTC	CASSIRPGTGDEQYF
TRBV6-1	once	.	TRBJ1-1	TGTGCCAGCAGTGAAGCGACCGGGCAGGGAAGAGCTTTCTTT	CASSEATGQGRAFF
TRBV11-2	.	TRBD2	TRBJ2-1	TGTGCCAGCAGAGGTAGCGGGGGGACATTCCGCAATGAGCAGTTCTTC	CASRGSGGTFRNEQFF
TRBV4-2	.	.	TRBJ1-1	TGTGCCAGCAGCCAAGACTCCGGGGTCGCTTTCTTT	CASSQDSGVAFF
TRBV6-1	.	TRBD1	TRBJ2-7	TGTGCCAGCAGTGCGGACAGGGGCGGGGTGGCCTCCTACGAGCAGTACTTC	CASSADRGGVASYEQYF
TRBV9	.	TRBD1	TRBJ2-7	TGTGCCAGCAGCCCTAGTGGGACAGGGCTCGACGAGCAGTACTTC	CASSPSGTGLDEQYF
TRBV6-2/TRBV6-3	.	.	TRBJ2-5	TGTGCCAGCAGTTCTAGCCGCCAGGTTTACCAAGAGACCCAGTACTTC	CASSSSRQVYQETQYF
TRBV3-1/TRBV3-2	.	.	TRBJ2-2	TGTGCCAGCAGCCAAGAAGGCAGGGGGGCCCCCGGGGAGCTGTTTTTT	CASSQEGRGAPGELFF
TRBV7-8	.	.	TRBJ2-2	TGTGCCAGCACCTCGGGATACAACACCGGGGAGCTGTTTTTT	CASTSGYNTGELFF
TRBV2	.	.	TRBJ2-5	TGTGCCAGCAAACCCGAGGTGGCTTCTGGGACCCAGTACTTC	CASKPEVASGTQYF
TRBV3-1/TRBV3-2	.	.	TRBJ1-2	TGTGCCAGCGCTTCAGGGGTCGCAAGCCTTGTAATTGGCTACACCTTC	CASASGVASLVIGYTF
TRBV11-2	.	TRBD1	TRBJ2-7	TGTGCCAGCAGCATACAACAGGGGATCGGCTACGAGCAGTACTTC	CASSIQQGIGYEQYF
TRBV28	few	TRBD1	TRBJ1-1	TGTGCCAGCAGTTTTCGGGACAGGCGCACTGAAGCTTTCTTT	CASSFRDRRTEAFF
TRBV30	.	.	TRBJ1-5	TGTGCCTGGAGTGTAGGGATAGGGGGAACTAGCAATCAGCCCCAGCATTTT	CAWSVGIGGTSNQPQHF
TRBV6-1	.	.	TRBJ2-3	TGTGCCAGCAGTCCCACCGCGGTCTCGGCAGATACGCAGTATTTT	CASSPTAVSADTQYF
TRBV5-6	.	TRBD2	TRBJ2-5	TGTGCCAGCAGCTTGCGGCGCCTGGGGGGGGAGACCCAGTACTTC	CASSLRRLGGETQYF
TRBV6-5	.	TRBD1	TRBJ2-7	TGTGCCAGCAGTTACGACAGACAGGGTCGCAGCGAGCAGTACTTC	CASSYDRQGRSEQYF
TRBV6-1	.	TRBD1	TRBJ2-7	TGTGCCAGCAGTGAGGAGGACAGGTCGGCCTACGAGCAGTACTTC	CASSEEDRSAYEQYF
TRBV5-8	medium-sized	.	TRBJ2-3	TGTGCCAGCAGGACAAGGGACACTCATCCCACAGATACGCAGTATTTT	CASRTRDTHPTDTQYF
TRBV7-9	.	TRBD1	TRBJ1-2	TGTGCCAGCAGCCCCGGGACAGACCTCTATGGCTACACCTTC	CASSPGTDLYGYTF
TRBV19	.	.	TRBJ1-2	TGTGCCAGTAACACAAACCGGGACATAGAATCCTATGGCTACACCTTC	CASNTNRDIESYGYTF
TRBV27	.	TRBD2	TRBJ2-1	TGTGCCAGCAGTCCATCCGGGACTAGCGGGGTCGGTGAGCAGTTCTTC	CASSPSGTSGVGEQFF
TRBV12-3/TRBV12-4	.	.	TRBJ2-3	TGTGCCAGCAGTCGTGATCCGGCAGATACGCAGTATTTT	CASSRDPADTQYF